These 2 T cell receptor beta chains were all obtained from the same sample, sequenced in a study of cytomegalovirus exposure and HLA in healthy donors. The PCR was carried out with 60 Vbeta primers and 13 Jbeta primers. Using immunoSEQ multiplex PCR, the repertoire was profiled, and TCRdb retains in-frame clones only, with some absent. The table lists roughly 200,000 clones, 77% of them singletons, with roughly 3.7% in the top ten. Sequenced input: PBMCs. Every receptor here comes from a woman between 55 and 75 years old in good health and CMV-seropositive.

The gene calls are TRBV29-1 and TRBJ2-5; TRBD2 might be the D (7 bases). The J call may be faulty, since TRBJ2-7 better matches the DNA end. This CDR3 has 13 residues. Germline V lookup: CDR1 SQVTM, CDR2 ANQGSEA. The CDR3 coding sequence is TGCAGCGTTGGTGCGGGGGCGGGCTACGAGCAGTACTTC. Amino acid sequence: CSVGAGAGYEQYF.

J is TRBJ1-5 and V is TRBV11-1; a weak D match, TRBD1 (6 bases). V shed 5 bases and J shed 0 bases, with 11 bases lying between them. The CDR3 contains 15 residues. Germline CDR1 SGHAT, CDR2 FQDESV (reference sequence). The CDR3 coding sequence is TGTGCCAGCAGCCGGCACAGGGTTAGCAATCAGCCCCAGCATTTT. Translation: CASSRHRVSNQPQHF.